The entry below describes one T cell receptor beta chain. The target antigen is unknown. This sample was taken from a study of cytomegalovirus exposure and HLA in healthy donors. Across the study: The Caucasian-associated ancestry cluster held roughly 78% of approximately 400 genotyped donors. General study findings and limits: Analysis performed later found around 15,000 TCR beta sequences associated with HLA alleles at 0.05 false discovery rate.

Unmatched junction bases numbered 6, after V lost 0 bases and J lost 7 bases. This CDR3 has 15 amino acids. Germline V CDR1 and CDR2: MNHNY, SVGAGI (reference sequence). 13 Jbeta primers and 60 Vbeta primers were used for the PCR. Some clones are missing from TCRdb's copy, which holds only in-frame ones; the method was immunoSEQ multiplex PCR. The table counts 200,000 to 250,000 clones; more than 0.75% lies in the top ten. The clonotype originates from a woman aged 30 to 39 in good health and CMV-seropositive. This chain connects TRBV6-6 to TRBJ1-1; 9 bases map to TRBD1. The sample comprised PBMCs. The chain's CDR3 is CASSYSQGAVSEAFF. CDR3 in DNA: TGTGCCAGCAGTTACTCACAGGGGGCGGTAAGTGAAGCTTTCTTT.